This T cell receptor beta chain was sequenced during a study of shared clonotypes between healthy human individuals. Study at large: CD4 naive and CD4 memory each took three plates per donor, while CD8 naive took two and CD8 memory one.

Profiling relied on immunoSEQ multiplex PCR, and the TCRdb table lists in-frame clones only, not all of them. The sample has roughly 600,000 clones, roughly 98% seen once. The trim removed 5 bases at V and 1 base at J, leaving 6 bases unmatched. The V gene's germline CDR1 is SNHLY and CDR2 FYNNEI. The CDR3 contains 16 residues. Regarding the study as a whole: All-four-donor shared clonotypes had higher generation probabilities than non-shared clonotypes did. Naive subsets generally had larger estimated richness than memory subsets.

CD8 cells regarded as naive lacked CD45RO, were positively chosen for CCR7, and omitted terminally differentiated effector memory CD45RA+ cells. This clone was picked up a small number of times. The antigen remains unidentified. The clonotype originates from a man aged 30 to 45 in good health. Sequenced input: naive CD8+ T cells sorted from blood. The V call is TRBV2, the J call TRBJ1-5; 9 nucleotides match TRBD1. This chain's CDR3 is CASSQTGTGSNQPQHF. Written as DNA, the CDR3 is TGTGCCAGCAGTCAAACCGGGACAGGGAGCAATCAGCCCCAGCATTTT.